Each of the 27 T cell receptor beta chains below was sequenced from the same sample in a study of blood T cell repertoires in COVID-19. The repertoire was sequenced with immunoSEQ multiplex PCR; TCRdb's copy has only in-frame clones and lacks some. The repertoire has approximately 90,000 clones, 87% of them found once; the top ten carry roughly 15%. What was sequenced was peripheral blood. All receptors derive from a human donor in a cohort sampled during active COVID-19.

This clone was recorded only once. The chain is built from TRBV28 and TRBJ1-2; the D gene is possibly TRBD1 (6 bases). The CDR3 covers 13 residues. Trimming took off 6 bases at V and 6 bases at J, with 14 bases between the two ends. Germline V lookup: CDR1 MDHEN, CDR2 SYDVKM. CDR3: CASRGPGENGYTF. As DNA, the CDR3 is TGTGCCAGCAGGGGCCCAGGGGAGAATGGCTACACCTTC.

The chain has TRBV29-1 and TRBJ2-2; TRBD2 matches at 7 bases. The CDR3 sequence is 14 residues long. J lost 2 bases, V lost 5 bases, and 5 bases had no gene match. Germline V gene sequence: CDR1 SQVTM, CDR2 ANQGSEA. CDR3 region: CSVSGTTNTGELFF. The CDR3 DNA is TGCAGCGTTTCCGGGACTACAAACACCGGGGAGCTGTTTTTT.

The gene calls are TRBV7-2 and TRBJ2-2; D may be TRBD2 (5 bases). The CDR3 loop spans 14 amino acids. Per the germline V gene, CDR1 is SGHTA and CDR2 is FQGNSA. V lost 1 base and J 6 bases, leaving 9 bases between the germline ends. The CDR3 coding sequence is TGTGCCAGCAGCTTAGGTCCTAGCTCCGGGGAGCTGTTTTTT. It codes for CASSLGPSSGELFF. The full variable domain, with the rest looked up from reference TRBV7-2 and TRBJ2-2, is GAGVSQSPSNKVTEKGKDVELRCDPISGHTALYWYRQSLGQGLEFLIYFQGNSAPDKSGLPSDRFSAERTGGSVSTLTIQRTQQEDSAVYLCASSLGPSSGELFFGEGSRLTVL.

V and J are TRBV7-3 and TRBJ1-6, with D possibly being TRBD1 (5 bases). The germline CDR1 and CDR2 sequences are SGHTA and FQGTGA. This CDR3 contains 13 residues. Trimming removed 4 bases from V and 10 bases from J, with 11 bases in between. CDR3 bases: TGTGCCAGCAGCTCCAGGGAAGGCTCACCCCTCCACTTT. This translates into CASSSREGSPLHF.

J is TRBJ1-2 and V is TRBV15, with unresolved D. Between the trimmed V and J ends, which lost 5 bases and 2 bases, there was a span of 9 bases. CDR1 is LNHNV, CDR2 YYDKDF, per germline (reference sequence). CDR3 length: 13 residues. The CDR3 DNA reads TGTGCCACCAGCCCCGACACGAACTATGGCTACACCTTC. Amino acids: CATSPDTNYGYTF.

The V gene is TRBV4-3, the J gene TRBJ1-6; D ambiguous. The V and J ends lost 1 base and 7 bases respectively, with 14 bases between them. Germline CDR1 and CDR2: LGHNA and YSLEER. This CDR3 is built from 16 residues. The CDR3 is CASSQAPRGENSPLHF. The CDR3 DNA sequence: TGCGCCAGCAGCCAAGCACCGCGGGGTGAGAATTCACCCCTCCACTTT.

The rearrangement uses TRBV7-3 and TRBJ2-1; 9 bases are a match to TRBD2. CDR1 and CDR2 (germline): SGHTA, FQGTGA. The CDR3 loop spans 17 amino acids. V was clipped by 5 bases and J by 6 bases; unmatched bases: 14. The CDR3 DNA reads TGTGCCAGCAGCCTCACCGGTGCCGCGGGGGGGCGCAATGAGCAGTTCTTC. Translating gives CASSLTGAAGGRNEQFF.

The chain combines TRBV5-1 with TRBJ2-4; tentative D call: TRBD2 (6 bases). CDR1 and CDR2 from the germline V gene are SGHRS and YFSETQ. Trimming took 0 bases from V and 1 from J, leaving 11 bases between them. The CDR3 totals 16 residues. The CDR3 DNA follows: TGCGCCAGCAGCTTGGACGGCGGAGGGGCCAAAAACATTCAGTACTTC. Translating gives CASSLDGGGAKNIQYF. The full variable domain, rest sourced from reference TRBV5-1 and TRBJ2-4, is KAGVTQTPRYLIKTRGQQVTLSCSPISGHRSVSWYQQTPGQGLQFLFEYFSETQRNKGNFPGRFSGRQFSNSRSEMNVSTLELGDSALYLCASSLDGGGAKNIQYFGAGTRLSVL.

The CDR3 nucleotides are TGTGCCAGTTACAGGGATTATAATTCACCCCTCCACTTT. The encoded protein is CASYRDYNSPLHF. The chain has TRBV28 and TRBJ1-6; TRBD1 might be the D (6 bases). This CDR3 region has 13 residues. Germline assignment: CDR1 MDHEN and CDR2 SYDVKM. V lost 9 bases, J lost 4 bases, and 10 bases lay in between.

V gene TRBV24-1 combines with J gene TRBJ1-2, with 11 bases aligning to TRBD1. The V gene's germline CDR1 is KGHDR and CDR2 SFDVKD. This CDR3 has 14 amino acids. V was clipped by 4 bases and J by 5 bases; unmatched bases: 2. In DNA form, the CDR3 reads TGTGCCACCAGTGAGGGGACAGGGGGATATGGCTACACCTTC. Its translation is CATSEGTGGYGYTF.

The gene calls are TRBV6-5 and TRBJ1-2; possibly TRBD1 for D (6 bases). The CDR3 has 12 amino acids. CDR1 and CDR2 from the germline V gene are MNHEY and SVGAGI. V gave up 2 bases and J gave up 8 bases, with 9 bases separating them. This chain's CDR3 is CASSYRGGGYTF. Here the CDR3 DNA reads TGTGCCAGCAGTTACAGAGGGGGAGGCTACACCTTC.

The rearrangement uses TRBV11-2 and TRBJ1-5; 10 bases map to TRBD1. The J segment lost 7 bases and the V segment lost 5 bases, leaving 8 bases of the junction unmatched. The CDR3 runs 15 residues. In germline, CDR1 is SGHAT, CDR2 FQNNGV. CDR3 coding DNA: TGTGCCAGCAGCCCCGAGGGACAGGGGTGGCAGCCCCAGCATTTT. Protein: CASSPEGQGWQPQHF.

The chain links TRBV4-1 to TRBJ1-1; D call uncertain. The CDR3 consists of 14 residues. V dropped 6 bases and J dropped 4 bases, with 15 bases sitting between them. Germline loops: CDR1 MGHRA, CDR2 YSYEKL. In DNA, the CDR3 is TGCGCCAGCAGGGGAGTCCTTCGTGGCACTGAAGCTTTCTTT. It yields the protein CASRGVLRGTEAFF.

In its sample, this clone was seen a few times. The CDR3: CASSYDRGEKLFF. CDR3 DNA sequence: TGCGCCAGCAGTTACGACAGGGGGGAAAAACTGTTTTTT. The chain uses TRBV5-1 and TRBJ1-4; 9 nucleotides line up with TRBD1. The CDR3 length is 13 residues. Germline V gene sequence: CDR1 SGHRS, CDR2 YFSETQ. The ends lost 5 bases at V and 8 bases at J; junction bases unmatched: 4.

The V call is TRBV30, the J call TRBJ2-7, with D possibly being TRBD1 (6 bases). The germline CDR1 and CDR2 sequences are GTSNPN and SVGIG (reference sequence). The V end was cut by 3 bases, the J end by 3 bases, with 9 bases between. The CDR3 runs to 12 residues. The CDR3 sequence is CAWSGQLYEQYF. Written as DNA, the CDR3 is TGTGCCTGGAGCGGACAGCTCTACGAGCAGTACTTC.

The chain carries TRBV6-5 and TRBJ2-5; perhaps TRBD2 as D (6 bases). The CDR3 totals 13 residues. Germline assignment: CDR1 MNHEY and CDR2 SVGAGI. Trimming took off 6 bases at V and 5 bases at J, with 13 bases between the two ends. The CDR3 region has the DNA TGTGCCAGCAGGGCCGGGACTGAGGAGACCCAGTACTTC. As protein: CASRAGTEETQYF.

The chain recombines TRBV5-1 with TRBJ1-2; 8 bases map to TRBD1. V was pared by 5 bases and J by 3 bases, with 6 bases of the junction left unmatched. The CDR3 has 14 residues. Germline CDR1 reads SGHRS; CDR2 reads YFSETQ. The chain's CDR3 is CASSEGQGHYGYTF. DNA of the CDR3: TGCGCCAGCAGTGAAGGACAGGGACACTATGGCTACACCTTC.

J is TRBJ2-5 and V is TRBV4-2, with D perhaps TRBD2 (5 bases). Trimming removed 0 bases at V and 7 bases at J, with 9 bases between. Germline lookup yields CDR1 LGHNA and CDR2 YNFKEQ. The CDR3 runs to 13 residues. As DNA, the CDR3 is TGTGCCAGCAGCCAAGAGGAGAGGGCGACCCAGTACTTC. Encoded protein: CASSQEERATQYF.

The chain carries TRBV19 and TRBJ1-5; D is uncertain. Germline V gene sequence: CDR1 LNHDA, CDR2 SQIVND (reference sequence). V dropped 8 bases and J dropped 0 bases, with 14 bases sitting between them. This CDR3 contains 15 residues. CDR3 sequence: CASDRQTNSNQPQHF. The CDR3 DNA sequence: TGTGCCAGTGATCGGCAGACTAATAGCAATCAGCCCCAGCATTTT.

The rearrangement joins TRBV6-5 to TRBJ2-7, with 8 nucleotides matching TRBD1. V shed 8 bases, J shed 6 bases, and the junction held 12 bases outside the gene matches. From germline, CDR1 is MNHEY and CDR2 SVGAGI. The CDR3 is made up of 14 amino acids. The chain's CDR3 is CASVWSRGQGEQYF. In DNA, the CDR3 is TGTGCCAGCGTCTGGAGCAGGGGGCAAGGCGAGCAGTACTTC.

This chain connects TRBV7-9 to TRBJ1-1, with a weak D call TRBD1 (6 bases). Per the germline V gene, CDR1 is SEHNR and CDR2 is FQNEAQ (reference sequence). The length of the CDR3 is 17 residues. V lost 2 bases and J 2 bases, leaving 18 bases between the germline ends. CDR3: CASSLLFARDTNTEAFF. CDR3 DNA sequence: TGTGCCAGCAGCTTACTTTTCGCCCGGGACACAAACACTGAAGCTTTCTTT.

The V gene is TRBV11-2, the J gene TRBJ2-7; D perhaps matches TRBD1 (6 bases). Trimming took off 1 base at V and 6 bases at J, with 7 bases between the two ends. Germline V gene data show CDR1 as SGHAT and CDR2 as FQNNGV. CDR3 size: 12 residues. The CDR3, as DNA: TGTGCCAGCAGCTTAGCCAGGGGCGAGCAGTACTTC. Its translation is CASSLARGEQYF.

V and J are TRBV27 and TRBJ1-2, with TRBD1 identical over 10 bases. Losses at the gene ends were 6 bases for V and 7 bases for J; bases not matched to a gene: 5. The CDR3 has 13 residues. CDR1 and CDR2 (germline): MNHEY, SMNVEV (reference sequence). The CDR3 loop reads CASRTGGLPGYTF. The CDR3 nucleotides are TGTGCCAGCAGGACAGGGGGCCTTCCTGGCTACACCTTC.

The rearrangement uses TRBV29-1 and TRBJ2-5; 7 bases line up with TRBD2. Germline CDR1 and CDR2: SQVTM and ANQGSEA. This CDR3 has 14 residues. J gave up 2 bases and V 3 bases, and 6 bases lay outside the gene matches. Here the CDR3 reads CSVDDPGGQETQYF. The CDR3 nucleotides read TGCAGCGTTGATGATCCGGGGGGTCAAGAGACCCAGTACTTC.

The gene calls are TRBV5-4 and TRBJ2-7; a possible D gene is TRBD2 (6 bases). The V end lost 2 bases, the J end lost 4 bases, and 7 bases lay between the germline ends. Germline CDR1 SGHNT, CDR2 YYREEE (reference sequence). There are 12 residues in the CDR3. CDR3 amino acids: CASSFGGYEQYF. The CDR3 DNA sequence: TGTGCCAGCAGCTTTGGAGGGTACGAGCAGTACTTC.

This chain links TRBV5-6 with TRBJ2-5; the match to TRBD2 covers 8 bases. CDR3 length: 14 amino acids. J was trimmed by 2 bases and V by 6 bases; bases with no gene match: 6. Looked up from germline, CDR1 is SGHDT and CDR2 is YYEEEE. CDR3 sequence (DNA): TGTGCCAGCACCCGTGTAGCGGGACAAGAGACCCAGTACTTC. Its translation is CASTRVAGQETQYF.

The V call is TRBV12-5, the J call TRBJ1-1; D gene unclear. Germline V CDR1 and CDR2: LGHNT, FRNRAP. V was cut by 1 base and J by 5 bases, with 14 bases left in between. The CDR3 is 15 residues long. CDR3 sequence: CASGLAIGGNTEAFF. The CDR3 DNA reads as TGTGCTAGTGGTTTGGCCATTGGAGGGAATACTGAAGCTTTCTTT.